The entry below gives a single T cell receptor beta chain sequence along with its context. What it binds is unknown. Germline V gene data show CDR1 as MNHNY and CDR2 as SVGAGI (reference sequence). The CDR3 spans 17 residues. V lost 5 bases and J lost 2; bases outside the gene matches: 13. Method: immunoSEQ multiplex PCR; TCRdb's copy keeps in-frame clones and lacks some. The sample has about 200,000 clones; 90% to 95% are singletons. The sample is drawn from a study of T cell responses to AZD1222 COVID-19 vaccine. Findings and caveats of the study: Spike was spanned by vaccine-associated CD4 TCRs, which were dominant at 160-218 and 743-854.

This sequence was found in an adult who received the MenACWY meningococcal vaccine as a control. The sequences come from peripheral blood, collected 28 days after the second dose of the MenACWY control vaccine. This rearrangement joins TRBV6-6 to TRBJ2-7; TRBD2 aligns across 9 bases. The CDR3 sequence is CASSPTGSGRPTYEQYF. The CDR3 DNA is TGTGCCAGCAGTCCCACAGGAAGCGGGAGGCCAACCTACGAGCAGTACTTC.